Shown below are 27 T cell receptor beta chains from a single sample sequenced in a study of cytomegalovirus exposure and HLA in healthy donors. The PCR used 60 Vbeta and 13 Jbeta primers. Repertoires were generated with immunoSEQ multiplex PCR, while TCRdb's copy carries only in-frame clones and drops some. The sample lists fewer than 250,000 clones, under 85% occurring once. The sequenced material came from PBMCs. These receptors were taken from a woman between 45 and 60 years old in good health and CMV-seropositive.

The chain couples TRBV5-4 to TRBJ2-7; D not resolved. The CDR3 is 15 residues long. The germline gives CDR1 SGHNT, CDR2 YYREEE (reference sequence). The V end lost 1 base, the J end lost 3 bases, and 14 bases lay between the germline ends. In DNA form, the CDR3 reads TGTGCCAGCAGCTTGCCTCCTAGTGGAGTCTACGAGCAGTACTTC. Residues: CASSLPPSGVYEQYF.

This clone appeared a few times. CDR3 sequence: CASSQDRGGELFF. CDR3 DNA sequence: TGCGCCAGCAGCCAAGACAGGGGGGGGGAGCTGTTTTTT. This chain links TRBV4-1 with TRBJ2-2; 7 bases line up with TRBD1. The V and J ends lost 0 bases and 8 bases, in that order; junction bases with no gene match: 0. CDR3 length equals 13 residues. Germline loops: CDR1 MGHRA, CDR2 YSYEKL.

The genes are TRBV5-6 and TRBJ1-1; 9 positions match TRBD1. CDR1 is SGHDT and CDR2 is YYEEEE in the germline V gene. Trimming at V came to 0 bases and at J to 5 bases, leaving 2 bases not matched to a gene. CDR3 size: 14 residues. In DNA, the CDR3 is TGTGCCAGCAGCTTGGGACAGGGGGTAACTGAAGCTTTCTTT. Translated, it gives CASSLGQGVTEAFF.

This chain connects TRBV19 to TRBJ1-1, with 10 bases lining up with TRBD1. The V gene end was trimmed by 5 bases and the J gene end by 3 bases; junction bases not matched to a gene: 6. Germline V gene sequence: CDR1 LNHDA, CDR2 SQIVND (reference sequence). The CDR3 sequence is 15 residues long. The CDR3 sequence is CASSFRTGGDTEAFF. In DNA, the CDR3 is TGTGCCAGTAGTTTTCGGACAGGGGGGGACACTGAAGCTTTCTTT.

This chain connects TRBV6-5 to TRBJ2-7, with unresolved D. CDR3 length: 15 amino acids. CDR1 is MNHEY and CDR2 is SVGAGI in the germline V gene. The ends were cut back, 5 bases at V and 5 bases at J, with 19 bases in the middle. In DNA, the CDR3 is TGTGCCAGCAGTCCAAGCAGCGATCTGATCGACGAGCAGTACTTC. Its translation: CASSPSSDLIDEQYF.

In this sample, this clone turned up once. The chain employs TRBV27 and TRBJ1-2; 7 bases fit TRBD1. This CDR3 has 14 amino acids. Germline-derived CDR1 and CDR2 are MNHEY and SMNVEV (reference sequence). After removal of 3 bases from V and 0 bases from J, the junction contained 1 base not matched to a gene. CDR3 amino acids: CASSLDRTNYGYTF. In nucleotides, the CDR3 is TGTGCCAGCAGTTTGGACAGGACTAACTATGGCTACACCTTC.

The table lists this clone with a few counts. V usage is TRBV4-3 and J usage is TRBJ2-1; no firm D call. The V and J ends lost 0 bases and 3 bases respectively, with 9 bases between them. The CDR3 has 15 amino acids. Per the germline V gene, CDR1 is LGHNA and CDR2 is YSLEER. CDR3 residues: CASSQDGSNYNEQFF. DNA of the CDR3: TGCGCCAGCAGCCAAGACGGGTCTAACTACAATGAGCAGTTCTTC.

The CDR3 sequence: CASSYFRDSETDTQYF. The CDR3 nucleotides read TGTGCCAGCAGTTACTTTCGGGACAGCGAGACAGATACGCAGTATTTT. This rearrangement joins TRBV6-5 to TRBJ2-3; TRBD1 matches at 7 bases. The CDR3 runs 16 residues. Looked up from germline, CDR1 is MNHEY and CDR2 is SVGAGI. After removal of 1 base from V and 3 bases from J, the junction contained 7 bases not matched to a gene.

The chain employs TRBV7-2 and TRBJ2-1; a possible D gene is TRBD2 (6 bases). The CDR3 runs to 15 residues. From germline, CDR1 is SGHTA and CDR2 FQGNSA. The germline V and J ends were trimmed by 5 bases and 0 bases, with 11 bases remaining between them. CDR3 sequence reads: CASSPGGGSYNEQFF. The CDR3 nucleotides read TGTGCCAGCAGCCCCGGGGGAGGCTCCTACAATGAGCAGTTCTTC.

The chain has TRBV30 and TRBJ2-7; D remains ambiguous. CDR1 is GTSNPN, CDR2 SVGIG, per germline (reference sequence). The germline V and J ends were trimmed by 0 bases and 1 base, with 7 bases remaining between them. The CDR3 contains 13 residues. The DNA of the CDR3 is TGTGCCTGGAGTGTATCCGGGTCCTACGAGCAGTACTTC. Encoded protein: CAWSVSGSYEQYF.

The chain carries TRBV6-6 and TRBJ2-2, with 9 bases matching TRBD1. Germline assignment: CDR1 MNHNY and CDR2 SVGAGI (reference sequence). The length of the CDR3 is 15 residues. The V segment lost 7 bases and the J segment 2 bases; nucleotides outside the gene matches: 5. The CDR3 region has the DNA TGTGCCAGCACGGGACAGGGTGATAACACCGGGGAGCTGTTTTTT. Its translation: CASTGQGDNTGELFF.

This chain uses TRBV27 with TRBJ1-6; no firm D call. V was cut by 3 bases and J by 6 bases, with 15 bases left in between. This CDR3 is built from 16 residues. CDR1 is MNHEY and CDR2 is SMNVEV in the germline V gene (reference sequence). The CDR3 spells CASSFTGEVGNSPLHF. The DNA of the CDR3 is TGTGCCAGCAGTTTCACTGGGGAGGTTGGTAATTCACCCCTCCACTTT.

The genes are TRBV19 and TRBJ1-4; D is unclear. This CDR3 has 13 residues. V lost 6 bases to trimming and J lost 7 bases, with 12 bases between them. Germline lookup yields CDR1 LNHDA and CDR2 SQIVND (reference sequence). The DNA of the CDR3 is TGTGCCAGTAGCAAAGGTGGGAGTGAAAAACTGTTTTTT. Its protein product is CASSKGGSEKLFF.

The V gene is TRBV9, the J gene TRBJ1-2; tentative D call: TRBD1 (5 bases). V was clipped by 4 bases and J by 7 bases, with 14 bases between them. The germline CDR1 and CDR2 sequences are SGDLS and YYNGEE. This CDR3 is 13 amino acids long. The CDR3 sequence is CASSLGHPGGYTF. The CDR3 region has the DNA TGTGCCAGCAGCCTCGGACACCCGGGTGGCTACACCTTC.

This clone was counted a single time. The gene calls are TRBV6-5 and TRBJ1-2; 9 bases are shared with TRBD1. Germline CDR1 reads MNHEY; CDR2 reads SVGAGI. CDR3 length: 14 residues. Trimming took 7 bases from V and 6 from J; bases not matched to a gene: 9. CDR3 DNA sequence: TGTGCCAGCACCAAAGGACAGGGGTCAAATGGCTACACCTTC. It yields the protein CASTKGQGSNGYTF.

This chain joins TRBV9 and TRBJ2-2, with D tentatively TRBD1 (5 bases). From germline, CDR1 is SGDLS and CDR2 YYNGEE. There are 12 residues in the CDR3. The V gene lost 5 bases and the J gene lost 6 bases, with 8 bases spanning the gap. CDR3 sequence: CASRKGSGELFF. For the CDR3, the DNA is TGTGCCAGCAGAAAGGGGTCCGGGGAGCTGTTTTTT.

The V call is TRBV14, the J call TRBJ2-1, with 10 bases that match TRBD2. This CDR3 spans 15 amino acids. The germline V gene encodes CDR1 SGHDN and CDR2 FVKESK. Trimming took 5 bases from V and 4 from J; bases not matched to a gene: 5. DNA for the CDR3: TGTGCCAGCAGCACTACTAGCGGGGATTACAATGAGCAGTTCTTC. It encodes CASSTTSGDYNEQFF. Full variable domain (missing parts from reference TRBV14 and TRBJ2-1): EAGVTQFPSHSVIEKGQTVTLRCDPISGHDNLYWYRRVMGKEIKFLLHFVKESKQDESGMPNNRFLAERTGGTYSTLKVQPAELEDSGVYFCASSTTSGDYNEQFFGPGTRLTVL.

The chain recombines TRBV30 with TRBJ1-1, with 8 nucleotides matching TRBD1. This CDR3 is 15 amino acids long. The germline gives CDR1 GTSNPN, CDR2 SVGIG (reference sequence). V was clipped by 2 bases and J by 3 bases; unmatched bases: 8. This chain's CDR3 is CAWSITLQGDTEAFF. The CDR3 DNA reads as TGTGCCTGGAGTATCACCTTACAGGGGGACACTGAAGCTTTCTTT.

The V and J genes are TRBV5-1 and TRBJ1-4; D might be TRBD1 (6 bases). The CDR3 length is 15 residues. Between the trimmed V and J ends, which lost 0 bases and 3 bases, there was a span of 9 bases. Germline assignment: CDR1 SGHRS and CDR2 YFSETQ. CDR3 region: CASSLDWTANEKLFF. The CDR3, as DNA: TGCGCCAGCAGCTTGGATTGGACAGCTAATGAAAAACTGTTTTTT.

The chain is built from TRBV5-1 and TRBJ2-1; D may be TRBD1 (6 bases). This CDR3 spans 13 amino acids. Trimming shortened V by 4 bases and J by 5 bases, and 10 bases separated the two germline ends. Germline assignment: CDR1 SGHRS and CDR2 YFSETQ. The CDR3 DNA sequence: TGCGCCAGCAGCACGGGACAACACAATGAGCAGTTCTTC. This translates into CASSTGQHNEQFF.

CDR3: CASSESGGAYNEQFF. In DNA form, the CDR3 reads TGTGCCAGCAGTGAAAGCGGGGGGGCCTACAATGAGCAGTTCTTC. The chain has TRBV6-4 and TRBJ2-1, with TRBD2 matching 10 bases. The CDR3 has 15 amino acids. The trim removed 3 bases at V and 2 bases at J, leaving 1 base unmatched. Germline CDR1 MRHNA, CDR2 SNTAGT.

V gene TRBV11-2 combines with J gene TRBJ1-1, with 8 nucleotides matching TRBD1. The CDR3 runs 18 residues. Germline V gene sequence: CDR1 SGHAT, CDR2 FQNNGV. V trimming: 0 bases; J trimming: 1 base; junction bases outside the gene matches: 10. The CDR3 spells CASSLEAYIGTGNTEAFF. The CDR3 bases are TGTGCCAGCAGCTTAGAAGCCTATATAGGGACAGGGAACACTGAAGCTTTCTTT.

This chain uses TRBV7-2 with TRBJ1-2; D is ambiguous. Trimming took 1 base from V and 0 from J, leaving 21 bases between them. Germline-derived CDR1 and CDR2 are SGHTA and FQGNSA. The CDR3 sequence is 19 residues long. The DNA for the CDR3 is TGTGCCAGCAGCTTAGAACCCCTGGAGGTTCGGTTAGCTAACTATGGCTACACCTTC. It yields the protein CASSLEPLEVRLANYGYTF.

V gene TRBV9 combines with J gene TRBJ2-1; D perhaps matches TRBD1 (6 bases). Trimming stripped 0 bases from V and 6 bases from J, with 10 bases between. The germline V gene encodes CDR1 SGDLS and CDR2 YYNGEE. The CDR3 has 14 residues. The CDR3 DNA is TGTGCCAGCAGCGTAGTGCAGGGGTTCAATGAGCAGTTCTTC. This sequence encodes CASSVVQGFNEQFF.

This chain uses TRBV7-9 with TRBJ2-1; D might be TRBD1 (6 bases). The CDR3 covers 12 residues. The V gene's germline CDR1 is SEHNR and CDR2 FQNEAQ (reference sequence). V lost 6 bases and J lost 13, with 16 bases in between. CDR3 in DNA: TGTGCCAGCAGTCTTACGGCCAGGGGACAGTTCTTC. Its translation: CASSLTARGQFF.

The chain has TRBV5-1 and TRBJ2-5; 11 bases are shared with TRBD2. CDR1 is SGHRS, CDR2 YFSETQ, per germline. This CDR3 is 16 amino acids long. Germline trimming cut 1 base from V and 2 bases from J; bases unmatched to any gene: 4. CDR3 bases: TGCGCCAGCAGCTTGATGTCTAGCGGGGGGCAAGAGACCCAGTACTTC. Encoded protein: CASSLMSSGGQETQYF. Variable domain in full (rest from reference TRBV5-1 and TRBJ2-5): KAGVTQTPRYLIKTRGQQVTLSCSPISGHRSVSWYQQTPGQGLQFLFEYFSETQRNKGNFPGRFSGRQFSNSRSEMNVSTLELGDSALYLCASSLMSSGGQETQYFGPGTRLLVL.

The rearrangement joins TRBV6-6 to TRBJ1-1; D is ambiguous. CDR1 is MNHNY and CDR2 is SVGAGI in the germline V gene (reference sequence). CDR3 length: 12 amino acids. Trimming removed 3 bases at V and 8 bases at J, with 10 bases between. The CDR3 bases are TGTGCCAGCAGTTATTACGGGAGGGAAGCTTTCTTT. Amino acids: CASSYYGREAFF.